The T cell receptor beta chain under discussion was sequenced for a study of graft-versus-host responses after intestinal transplantation. Intraepithelial and lamina propria lymphocytes were isolated from graft specimens. The germline CDR1 and CDR2 sequences are SGHVS and FNYEAQ. The CDR3 contains 15 residues. The V end lost 5 bases, the J end lost 2 bases, and 14 bases lay between the germline ends. The assay was immunoSEQ multiplex PCR, and TCRdb's table has in-frame clones only and misses some. The sample lists tens of thousands of clones, roughly 79% seen once, with around 3% in the top ten. The specimen comprised ileum tissue, sampled 12 days after intestinal transplant. This TCR was recovered from a human patient who received an intestinal transplant, so some T cells may come from the graft donor. The V gene is TRBV7-6, the J gene TRBJ2-3; D ambiguous. The CDR3 coding sequence is TGTGCCAGCAGCCCCCGTTCGTCCTACACAGATACGCAGTATTTT. The encoded protein is CASSPRSSYTDTQYF.